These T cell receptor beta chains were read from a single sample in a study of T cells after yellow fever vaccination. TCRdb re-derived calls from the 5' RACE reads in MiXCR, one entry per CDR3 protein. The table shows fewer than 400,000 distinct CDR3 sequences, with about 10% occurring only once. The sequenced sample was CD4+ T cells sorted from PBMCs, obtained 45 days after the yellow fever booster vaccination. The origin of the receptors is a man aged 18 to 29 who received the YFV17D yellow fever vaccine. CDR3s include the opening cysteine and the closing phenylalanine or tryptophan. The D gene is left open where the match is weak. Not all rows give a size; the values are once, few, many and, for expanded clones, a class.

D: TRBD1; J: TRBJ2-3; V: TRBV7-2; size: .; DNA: TGTGCCAGCAGCCGAGGGACAGGGGGAACAGATACGCAGTATTTT; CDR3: CASSRGTGGTDTQYF
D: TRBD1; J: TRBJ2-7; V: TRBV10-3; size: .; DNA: TGTGCCATCAGTGAGTTTGACCGGGACAGCTCCTACGAGCAGTACTTC; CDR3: CAISEFDRDSSYEQYF
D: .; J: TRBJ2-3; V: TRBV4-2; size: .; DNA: TGTGCCAGCAACCGGGACCGTATCACAGATACGCAGTATTTT; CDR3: CASNRDRITDTQYF
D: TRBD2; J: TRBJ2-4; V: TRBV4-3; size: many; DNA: TGCGCCAGCAGCCAACACCCGGACGGGGGGGACATTCAGTACTTC; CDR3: CASSQHPDGGDIQYF
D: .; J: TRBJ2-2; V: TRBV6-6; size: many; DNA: TGTGCCACCTCGGGGGCTGGGGCCACCGGGGAGCTGTTTTTT; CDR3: CATSGAGATGELFF
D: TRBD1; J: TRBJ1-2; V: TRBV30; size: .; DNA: TGTGCCTGGAGTGTACTAGTTGACAGGGCGGTCGACTATGGCTACACCTTC; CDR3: CAWSVLVDRAVDYGYTF
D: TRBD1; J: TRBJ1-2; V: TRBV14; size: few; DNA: TGTGCCAGCAGCCGACTACCTGGGACAGCTCCTAACTATGGCTACACCTTC; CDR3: CASSRLPGTAPNYGYTF
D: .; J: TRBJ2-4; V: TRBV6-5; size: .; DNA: TGTGCCAGCAGTTACTCAAGGGAAAACATTCAGTACTTC; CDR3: CASSYSRENIQYF
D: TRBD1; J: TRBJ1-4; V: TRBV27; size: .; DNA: TGTGCCAGCAGCCGACAGGGTGGTCGCGAAAAACTGATTTTT; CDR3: CASSRQGGREKLIF
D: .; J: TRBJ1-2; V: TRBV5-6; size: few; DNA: TGTGCCAGCAGCCCGGGGAATCCCTATCGCTACACCTTC; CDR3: CASSPGNPYRYTF
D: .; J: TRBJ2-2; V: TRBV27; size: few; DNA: TGTGCCAGCAGTTTTGGGGGGGCGTACACCGGGGAGCTGTTTTTT; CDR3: CASSFGGAYTGELFF
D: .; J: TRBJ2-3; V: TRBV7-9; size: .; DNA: TGTGCCAGCAGCTTCCGGCAGGGCGCAGATACGCAGTATTTT; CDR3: CASSFRQGADTQYF
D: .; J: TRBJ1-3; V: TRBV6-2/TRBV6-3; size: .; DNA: TGTGCCAGCAGTTTACAGGAGGGTGGAAACACCATATATTTT; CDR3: CASSLQEGGNTIYF
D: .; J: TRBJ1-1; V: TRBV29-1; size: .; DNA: TGCAGCGTTGTCGGGGTCGCTGAAGCTTTCTTT; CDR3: CSVVGVAEAFF
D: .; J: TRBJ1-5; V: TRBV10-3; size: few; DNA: TGTGCCATCAGTGGAGGGGAAGGCAATCAGCCCCAGCATTTT; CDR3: CAISGGEGNQPQHF
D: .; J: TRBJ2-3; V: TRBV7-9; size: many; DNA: TGTGCCAGCAGCCCCCAAGAGGAGTGGGACACAGATACGCAGTATTTT; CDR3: CASSPQEEWDTDTQYF
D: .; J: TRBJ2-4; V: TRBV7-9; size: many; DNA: TGTGCCAGCAGCCCGAGGATTCAGTACTTC; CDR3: CASSPRIQYF
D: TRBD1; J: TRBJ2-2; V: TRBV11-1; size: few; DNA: TGTGCCAGCAGCTTAACAGGGGCCACCGGGGAGCTGTTTTTT; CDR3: CASSLTGATGELFF
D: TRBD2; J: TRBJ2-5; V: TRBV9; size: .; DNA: TGTGCCAGCAGCGTGACTAGCGGGGGAGAGGAGACCCAGTACTTC; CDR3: CASSVTSGGEETQYF
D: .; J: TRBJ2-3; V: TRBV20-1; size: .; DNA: TGCAGTGCTAGATGGGATGGAGATACGCAGTATTTT; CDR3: CSARWDGDTQYF
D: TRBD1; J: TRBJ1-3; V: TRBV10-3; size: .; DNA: TGTGCCATCAGTGCGGGAACCGGGACAGGGGGCGCATTGGCTGGAAACACCATATATTTT; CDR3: CAISAGTGTGGALAGNTIYF
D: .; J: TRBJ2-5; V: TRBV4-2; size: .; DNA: TGTGCCAGCAGCCAAGATATGGTGGGGGTGATGGAGACCCAGTACTTC; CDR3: CASSQDMVGVMETQYF
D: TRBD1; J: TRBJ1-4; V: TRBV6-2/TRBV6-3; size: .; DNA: TGTGCCAGCGTGGGACAGGGTGCTGAAAAACTGTTTTTT; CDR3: CASVGQGAEKLFF